This T cell receptor (beta chain) was identified in a study of blood T cell repertoires in COVID-19. About the research overall: The study drew acute and convalescent COVID-19 samples from the United States, Italy and Spain. T cells, B-cell-depleted T cells, or PBMCs supplied cDNA or gDNA.

V dropped 1 base and J dropped 4; count of bases not matched to a gene: 7. Germline CDR1 and CDR2: SGHAT and FQNNGV. The CDR3 is 17 amino acids. Authors' data handling: Scientists estimated how many nucleated cells there were by amplifying reference gene primers. Repertoires were generated with immunoSEQ multiplex PCR, while TCRdb's copy carries only in-frame clones and drops some. V and J calls and clone size come straight from that table; D and trimming were deduced from the DNA. This sample yields 80,000 or so clones, of which roughly 87% are seen a single time; roughly 1% belongs to the top ten. Source material: peripheral blood. The sequence derives from a woman in her forties or fifties in a cohort sampled during active COVID-19. This chain links TRBV11-2 with TRBJ2-2, with 9 nucleotides matching TRBD1. The CDR3 region is CASSLVTGGSGTGELFF. The CDR3 nucleotides are TGTGCCAGCAGCTTAGTCACAGGGGGCTCGGGCACCGGGGAGCTGTTTTTT.